Following are 9 T cell receptor beta chains from one sample sequenced in a study of CD4 T cells in relation to SARS-CoV-2 and coronaviruses. Before the COVID-19 pandemic, during about 2010-2019, CD4+ T cells were taken from unexposed donors. Isolation of CD4+ T cells took place after nine to ten days in culture. Their antigens remain unidentified. TCRdb keeps only in-frame clones here, not all; method: immunoSEQ multiplex PCR. The data show just under 20,000 clones, roughly four fifths seen once. The material sequenced was CD4+ T cells from PBMCs, cultured in vitro. These receptors all stem from a human donor in good health.

The genes are TRBV21-1 and TRBJ1-2. TRBV21-1 is classified as a pseudogene. The CDR3 totals 19 residues. The CDR3 spells CASSKAASSDPRREGGYTF. CDR3 nucleotides: TGTGCCAGCAGCAAGGCCGCGAGCAGTGACCCCCGGAGGGAGGGAGGCTACACCTTC.

The gene calls are TRBV7-9 and TRBJ1-3; TRBD1 matches at 7 bases. Germline loops: CDR1 SEHNR, CDR2 FQNEAQ (reference sequence). Germline trimming cut 5 bases from V and 0 bases from J; bases unmatched to any gene: 7. There are 16 residues in the CDR3. CDR3 coding DNA: TGTGCCAGCAGCCCTCGGACAGGAAACTCTGGAAACACCATATATTTT. This gives the protein CASSPRTGNSGNTIYF.

In this sample, this clone turned up a few times. The chain links TRBV19 to TRBJ1-2, with D possibly matching TRBD1 (5 bases). There are 16 residues in the CDR3. Germline assignment: CDR1 LNHDA and CDR2 SQIVND (reference sequence). The V and J ends lost 3 bases and 7 bases respectively, with 21 bases between them. The CDR3 region is CASSILSGLGASGYTF. CDR3 nucleotide sequence: TGTGCCAGTAGTATTTTGTCGGGCCTTGGGGCATCTGGCTACACCTTC.

The rearrangement links TRBV7-9 to TRBJ2-5; D is uncertain. The CDR3 has 14 amino acids. The V gene's germline CDR1 is SEHNR and CDR2 FQNEAQ (reference sequence). V was pared by 1 base and J by 5 bases, with 11 bases between. CDR3 sequence (DNA): TGTGCCAGCAGCTTAGAAGAGCTGGGGGAGACCCAGTACTTC. This sequence encodes CASSLEELGETQYF. The variable domain in full, completed from reference TRBV7-9 and TRBJ2-5, reads DTGVSQNPRHKITKRGQNVTFRCDPISEHNRLYWYRQTLGQGPEFLTYFQNEAQLEKSRLLSDRFSAERPKGSFSTLEIQRTEQGDSAMYLCASSLEELGETQYFGPGTRLLVL.

CDR3 sequence reads: CASSYDSNQPQHF. The CDR3 nucleotides are TGTGCCAGCAGTTACGACAGCAATCAGCCCCAGCATTTT. The V and J genes are TRBV6-5 and TRBJ1-5; D ambiguous. Germline CDR1 is MNHEY and CDR2 is SVGAGI. Trimming stripped 2 bases from V and 1 base from J, with 3 bases between. The CDR3 is 13 amino acids.

V and J are TRBV27 and TRBJ1-4; D is unclear. There are 13 residues in the CDR3. V was pared by 3 bases and J by 5 bases, with 7 bases between. Germline V gene lookup returns CDR1 MNHEY and CDR2 SMNVEV (reference sequence). CDR3 sequence: CASSFVANEKLFF. The CDR3 bases are TGTGCCAGCAGTTTTGTCGCCAATGAAAAACTGTTTTTT.

The chain uses TRBV10-3 and TRBJ2-3, with D possibly being TRBD2 (7 bases). Trimming took 6 bases from V and 6 from J, leaving 19 bases between them. CDR1 and CDR2 from the germline V gene are ENHRY and SYGVKD. The CDR3 is 15 amino acids. The CDR3 DNA sequence: TGTGCCATCAGGGAAGGGGGGGATTGGGTTGATACGCAGTATTTT. It is translated as CAIREGGDWVDTQYF.

V and J are TRBV6-1 and TRBJ2-7, with a weak D call TRBD1 (5 bases). In germline, CDR1 is MNHNS, CDR2 SASEGT. The CDR3 totals 15 residues. V lost 2 bases, J lost 0 bases, and 11 bases lay in between. The CDR3 region has the DNA TGTGCCAGCAGTGAATCGTGGGGCCCCTCCTACGAGCAGTACTTC. Protein: CASSESWGPSYEQYF.

The chain is built from TRBV5-4 and TRBJ1-2, with no clear D. The CDR3 totals 13 residues. Germline V gene sequence: CDR1 SGHNT, CDR2 YYREEE (reference sequence). V lost 4 bases to trimming and J lost 8 bases, with 15 bases between them. CDR3 sequence reads: CASSRDRLEGYTF. The CDR3 DNA reads as TGTGCCAGCAGCCGAGACCGTCTTGAGGGCTACACCTTC.